The 14 T cell receptor beta chains presented below share a single source sample, sequenced in a study of early T cells in non-severe SARS-CoV-2 infection (dated by TCRdb to the early 2020s). The library was produced with 5' RACE. Reads for this sample came from a NextSeq 500. Through fastp at Q25 and MiXCR, TCRdb rebuilt clones from the public reads, retaining in-frame beta chains. CDR3 protein sequences are deduplicated, and each keeps its most common genes and DNA. In this sample the table shows tens of thousands of distinct CDR3 sequences, about 11% of which occur a single time. The ten biggest clones cover roughly 3% of the sample. This material consisted of whole blood, taken at baseline. The receptor set was obtained from an adult who was a healthcare worker with PCR-confirmed SARS-CoV-2 infection or an uninfected control (not recorded which).

This clonotype was counted many times. This rearrangement joins TRBV11-2 to TRBJ2-2, with 9 bases fitting TRBD1. Trimming at V came to 5 bases and at J to 4 bases, leaving 2 bases not matched to a gene. CDR1 and CDR2 from the germline V gene are SGHAT and FQNNGV. CDR3 length: 14 residues. The CDR3 nucleotides are TGTGCCAGCAGCGGGACAGGGTTCACCGGGGAGCTGTTTTTT. This gives the protein CASSGTGFTGELFF.

The table lists this clonotype with many counts. The chain links TRBV2 to TRBJ1-1; possible D gene TRBD1, 5 bases. CDR3 length: 13 amino acids. Germline CDR1 reads SNHLY; CDR2 reads FYNNEI. The V end lost 6 bases, the J end lost 7 bases, and 15 bases lay between the germline ends. CDR3 in amino acids: CASSPRQYGEAFF. The CDR3, as DNA: TGTGCCAGCAGCCCAAGACAGTACGGTGAAGCTTTCTTT.

This clonotype was seen a handful of times. The chain joins TRBV12-5 to TRBJ2-3; 13 bases agree with TRBD2. J gave up 7 bases and V 5 bases, and 9 bases lay outside the gene matches. CDR3 length: 16 amino acids. Germline V gives CDR1 LGHNT, CDR2 FRNRAP. In DNA, the CDR3 is TGTGCTAGTGGTCCACGCCCGGGACTAGCGGGGAATACGCAGTATTTT. Translation: CASGPRPGLAGNTQYF.

This sequence joins TRBV2 and TRBJ1-6; 9 bases align to TRBD1. The CDR3 spans 16 residues. J gave up 11 bases and V 6 bases, and 14 bases lay outside the gene matches. Germline V gene data show CDR1 as SNHLY and CDR2 as FYNNEI. Written as DNA, the CDR3 is TGTGCCAGCAGATCGGAACCGGGACAGGGTGACCCACCCCTCCACTTT. Translating gives CASRSEPGQGDPPLHF.

This clonotype was recorded at least ten times. V and J are TRBV18 and TRBJ1-5; D is unclear. The germline gives CDR1 KGHSH, CDR2 LQKENI. CDR3 length equals 14 residues. Between the trimmed V and J ends, which lost 3 bases and 2 bases, there was a span of 8 bases. The CDR3 coding sequence is TGTGCCAGCTCACCCCCCGGAGGCAATCAGCCCCAGCATTTT. Its protein is CASSPPGGNQPQHF.

This clonotype was counted a few times. V and J are TRBV6-2 or TRBV6-3 and TRBJ2-7; 7 positions match TRBD1. Trimming took 5 bases from V and 4 from J; bases not matched to a gene: 2. The CDR3 is made up of 12 amino acids. Germline assignment: CDR1 MNHEY and CDR2 SVGEGT. In DNA form, the CDR3 reads TGTGCCAGCAGTAGGGGGCTGTACGAGCAGTACTTC. Translated: CASSRGLYEQYF.

This sequence joins TRBV7-3 and TRBJ2-1; D is perhaps TRBD2 (5 bases). The CDR3 covers 13 residues. CDR1 is SGHTA, CDR2 FQGTGA, per germline. The V gene lost 2 bases and the J gene lost 5 bases, with 7 bases spanning the gap. The CDR3 nucleotides are TGTGCCAGCAGCTTACCCGGGAACAATGAGCAGTTCTTC. Translated: CASSLPGNNEQFF.

This clonotype has only a few counts. The V gene is TRBV3-1, the J gene TRBJ1-3, with D unclear. From germline, CDR1 is LGHDT and CDR2 YNNKEL (reference sequence). V lost 1 base to trimming and J lost 2 bases, with 3 bases between them. CDR3 length equals 13 residues. The CDR3 reads CASSQVAGNTIYF. In DNA, the CDR3 is TGTGCCAGCAGCCAAGTAGCTGGAAACACCATATATTTT.

The chain links TRBV27 to TRBJ2-7, with 7 bases that match TRBD2. Germline CDR1 reads MNHEY; CDR2 reads SMNVEV (reference sequence). V lost 6 bases and J lost 5; bases outside the gene matches: 13. The CDR3 spans 15 residues. DNA of the CDR3: TGTGCCAGCAGAAATTTCCCCACTAGCGCTGACGAGCAGTACTTC. Translated: CASRNFPTSADEQYF.

CDR3: CASSRESGTQYF. The CDR3 DNA reads as TGTGCCAGCAGCAGGGAGAGCGGTACGCAGTATTTT. The chain joins TRBV7-8 to TRBJ2-3; D might be TRBD2 (5 bases). This CDR3 contains 12 residues. The germline gives CDR1 SGHVS, CDR2 FQNEAQ. V was shortened by 5 bases and J by 8 bases, with 11 bases between the two germline ends.

This clonotype was observed at least ten times. The chain combines TRBV7-9 with TRBJ1-5; D unresolved. CDR3 length: 14 amino acids. The germline V gene encodes CDR1 SEHNR and CDR2 FQNEAQ (reference sequence). V lost 5 bases and J 2 bases, leaving 10 bases between the germline ends. This CDR3 is CASSRGGGNQPQHF. The CDR3 DNA is TGTGCCAGCAGCCGGGGTGGTGGCAATCAGCCCCAGCATTTT.

This rearrangement joins TRBV10-1 to TRBJ2-3; D is ambiguous. This CDR3 comprises 18 residues. Germline loops: CDR1 WNHNN, CDR2 SYGVQD (reference sequence). V dropped 2 bases and J dropped 1 base, with 19 bases sitting between them. CDR3: CASSEVSVNLGGTDTQYF. CDR3 DNA: TGCGCCAGCAGTGAGGTATCCGTAAACTTAGGTGGCACAGATACGCAGTATTTT.

This clonotype was seen repeatedly, ten times or more. V gene TRBV11-2 combines with J gene TRBJ2-1; the D gene is possibly TRBD1 (5 bases). Germline lookup yields CDR1 SGHAT and CDR2 FQNNGV. V was clipped by 0 bases and J by 6 bases, with 9 bases between them. The CDR3 contains 14 residues. DNA for the CDR3: TGTGCCAGCAGCTTAGACGGAGACAGCAATGAGCAGTTCTTC. Translating gives CASSLDGDSNEQFF.

This clonotype has more than one count but fewer than ten. The chain uses TRBV11-2 and TRBJ2-1; possible D gene TRBD2, 5 bases. V was pared by 5 bases and J by 4 bases, with 12 bases between. CDR1 and CDR2 from the germline V gene are SGHAT and FQNNGV. The CDR3 loop spans 14 amino acids. The CDR3: CASSEQTIYNEQFF. CDR3 in DNA: TGTGCCAGCAGCGAACAGACTATTTACAATGAGCAGTTCTTC.